The clone carrying this T cell receptor beta chain was observed a few times. Its antigen is undetermined. RNA transcripts served as the template for amplifying TCR beta CDR3 regions. An initial round of RT-PCR targeting the TCR CDR3 relied on the HTBI primer set. TCRdb re-derived calls from the multiplex PCR reads in MiXCR, one entry per CDR3 protein. The sample contains 490,000 or so distinct CDR3 sequences, 20% to 25% of which appear only once. This specimen belongs to a study of T cells in Graves' hyperthyroidism and ophthalmopathy. Germline loops: CDR1 MNHNS, CDR2 SASEGT. The V end lost 5 bases, the J end lost 0 bases, and 8 bases lay between the germline ends. The CDR3 has 14 amino acids. Findings and limits, study-wide: Ophthalmopathy was predicted by the model a median of roughly 6.6 months ahead of onset. Patients with ophthalmopathy were separated from those with stable hyperthyroidism by a 13 V-J model.

The chain recombines TRBV6-1 with TRBJ1-3; D gene uncertain. The receptor was isolated from a woman aged 70-85 years with Graves' ophthalmopathy. The sequenced sample consisted of blood. This CDR3 is CASSNTGSGNTIYF. CDR3 bases: TGTGCCAGCAGTAATACTGGCTCTGGAAACACCATATATTTT.